Listed below are T cell receptor beta chains from one sample, sequenced in a study of early T cells in non-severe SARS-CoV-2 infection. TCRdb re-called the 5' RACE reads through MiXCR, storing one row per CDR3 protein. The repertoire includes about 68,000 distinct CDR3 sequences, 12% of them detected once, and more than 1.5% sits in the top ten. What was sequenced was whole blood. Receptor source: an adult who was a healthcare worker with PCR-confirmed SARS-CoV-2 infection or an uninfected control (not recorded which). Each CDR3 is given with its conserved first and last residue. Each record gives: V gene, J gene, CDR3 protein.

V gene: TRBV20-1
J gene: TRBJ2-7
CDR3 protein: CSAKSRSTYEQYF

V gene: TRBV7-9
J gene: TRBJ2-7
CDR3 protein: CASSTSSYEQYF

V gene: TRBV9
J gene: TRBJ2-7
CDR3 protein: CASSPRVGGLNEQYF

V gene: TRBV15
J gene: TRBJ2-3
CDR3 protein: CATSSGLSTDTQYF

V gene: TRBV12-3/TRBV12-4
J gene: TRBJ2-3
CDR3 protein: CASSQGFGTDTQYF

V gene: TRBV29-1
J gene: TRBJ2-1
CDR3 protein: CSVGVGKGTEQFF

V gene: TRBV7-2
J gene: TRBJ2-5
CDR3 protein: CASSLWLAGVIQETQYF

V gene: TRBV6-1
J gene: TRBJ2-1
CDR3 protein: CASSDGYEQFF

V gene: TRBV19
J gene: TRBJ1-5
CDR3 protein: CASQGNWASNQPQHF

V gene: TRBV6-6
J gene: TRBJ2-1
CDR3 protein: CASSYRGEQFF

V gene: TRBV7-2
J gene: TRBJ2-1
CDR3 protein: CASSPGGSSNEQFF

V gene: TRBV10-3
J gene: TRBJ1-2
CDR3 protein: CAINSPPANYGYTF

V gene: TRBV7-2
J gene: TRBJ2-5
CDR3 protein: CASSTHSGGAGETQYF

V gene: TRBV6-2/TRBV6-3
J gene: TRBJ1-2
CDR3 protein: CASRPSGTGYGYTF

V gene: TRBV20-1
J gene: TRBJ2-3
CDR3 protein: CSARDASGGQYF

V gene: TRBV11-2
J gene: TRBJ2-7
CDR3 protein: CASSLAGGTGIEQYF

V gene: TRBV19
J gene: TRBJ2-3
CDR3 protein: CASSTSQRGTPTDTQYF

V gene: TRBV6-5
J gene: TRBJ2-2
CDR3 protein: CASSYSRGKGELFF

V gene: TRBV20-1
J gene: TRBJ2-5
CDR3 protein: CSARGTGIGTQYF

V gene: TRBV30
J gene: TRBJ2-7
CDR3 protein: CAWSGFPKDYEQYF

V gene: TRBV4-2
J gene: TRBJ2-1
CDR3 protein: CASSPRPGLAGGAVTNNEQFF

V gene: TRBV11-2
J gene: TRBJ1-1
CDR3 protein: CASSLEAGGDTEAFF

V gene: TRBV12-3/TRBV12-4
J gene: TRBJ1-1
CDR3 protein: CASRGTLWDTEAFF

V gene: TRBV10-2
J gene: TRBJ2-4
CDR3 protein: CASSELAGGVVVAKNIQYF

V gene: TRBV12-3/TRBV12-4
J gene: TRBJ2-5
CDR3 protein: CASSDTSGGRGETQYF

V gene: TRBV10-3
J gene: TRBJ2-7
CDR3 protein: CAISEGQTTYEQYF

V gene: TRBV2
J gene: TRBJ1-4
CDR3 protein: CASSATGQGGEKLFF

V gene: TRBV12-5
J gene: TRBJ1-1
CDR3 protein: CASVPERGPAEAFF

V gene: TRBV6-5
J gene: TRBJ2-7
CDR3 protein: CASSYSFATREQYF

V gene: TRBV6-6
J gene: TRBJ2-3
CDR3 protein: CASSDLLDTQYF

V gene: TRBV12-3/TRBV12-4
J gene: TRBJ2-7
CDR3 protein: CASRALTREQYF

V gene: TRBV5-5
J gene: TRBJ1-1
CDR3 protein: CASSLDFTGRATEAFF

V gene: TRBV12-3/TRBV12-4
J gene: TRBJ2-7
CDR3 protein: CASSFGPIYEQYF

V gene: TRBV29-1
J gene: TRBJ2-3
CDR3 protein: CSVAQRGTSTDTQYF

V gene: TRBV6-2/TRBV6-3
J gene: TRBJ1-2
CDR3 protein: CASSISGQGASYTF

V gene: TRBV30
J gene: TRBJ1-2
CDR3 protein: CARIGREANYGYTF

V gene: TRBV6-6
J gene: TRBJ2-2
CDR3 protein: CASSPPFVGAFAGELFF

V gene: TRBV6-2/TRBV6-3
J gene: TRBJ1-1
CDR3 protein: CASSYPRSGDNTEAFF

V gene: TRBV11-2
J gene: TRBJ2-1
CDR3 protein: CASSFTRGANEQFF

V gene: TRBV29-1
J gene: TRBJ2-1
CDR3 protein: CSVDGGSSSYNEQFF

V gene: TRBV7-9
J gene: TRBJ1-3
CDR3 protein: CASSLAGQISGNTIYF

V gene: TRBV7-8
J gene: TRBJ2-3
CDR3 protein: CASDTLPVPRGTSTDTQYF

V gene: TRBV7-2
J gene: TRBJ2-1
CDR3 protein: CASSLELSNEQFF

V gene: TRBV5-1
J gene: TRBJ2-2
CDR3 protein: CASSLGGIGTGELFF

V gene: TRBV10-3
J gene: TRBJ2-5
CDR3 protein: CAISGGGLGETQYF

V gene: TRBV6-2/TRBV6-3
J gene: TRBJ2-3
CDR3 protein: CASSYLGAGTDTQYF

V gene: TRBV7-2
J gene: TRBJ2-7
CDR3 protein: CASSFTRDGPYEQYF

V gene: TRBV19
J gene: TRBJ1-5
CDR3 protein: CASRRVILGQHSNQPQHF

V gene: TRBV18
J gene: TRBJ1-1
CDR3 protein: CASSPGPVYTEAFF